Ten or more counts support the clone carrying this TCR beta chain. Its target is unknown. It was with a sample-barcoded 5' primer and a J-beta primer mix that a second PCR of about 6 to 11 cycles was run. TCRdb redid the calling of the 5' RACE reads with MiXCR, one entry per CDR3 protein. The sample holds 600,000 or so distinct CDR3 sequences; about 30% are singletons and the top ten take approximately 14%. This entry belongs to a study of blood T cells in healthy people across ages. Study-level points and caveats: While age rose, TCR beta diversity per million T cells dropped in a roughly linear way.

Donor samples were obtained from healthy Caucasian individuals from Russia, aged 6 to 90. The draw of peripheral blood yielded roughly 10 milliliters from each donor. The origin of this receptor is a woman at least 80 years old in good health. Specimen: blood.

The CDR3 region is CASSLWGQLYEQYF. The DNA for the CDR3 is TGTGCCAGCAGTTTATGGGGACAGCTATACGAGCAGTACTTC. The genes are TRBV28 and TRBJ2-7; 7 bases agree with TRBD1. The CDR3 runs 14 residues. Germline values: CDR1 MDHEN, CDR2 SYDVKM. V lost 0 bases to trimming and J lost 4 bases; unmatched junction nucleotides: 3.